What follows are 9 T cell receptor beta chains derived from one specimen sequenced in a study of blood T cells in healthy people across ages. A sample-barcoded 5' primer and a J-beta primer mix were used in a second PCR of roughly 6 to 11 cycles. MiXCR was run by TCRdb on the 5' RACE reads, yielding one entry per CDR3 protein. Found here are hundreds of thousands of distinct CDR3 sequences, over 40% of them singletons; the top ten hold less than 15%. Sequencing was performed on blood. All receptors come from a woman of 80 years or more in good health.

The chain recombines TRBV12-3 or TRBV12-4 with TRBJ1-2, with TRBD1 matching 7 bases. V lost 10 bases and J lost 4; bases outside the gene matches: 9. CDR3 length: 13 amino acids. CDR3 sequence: CAITHGQVYGYTF. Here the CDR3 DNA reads TGTGCCATCACACACGGACAGGTCTATGGCTACACCTTC.

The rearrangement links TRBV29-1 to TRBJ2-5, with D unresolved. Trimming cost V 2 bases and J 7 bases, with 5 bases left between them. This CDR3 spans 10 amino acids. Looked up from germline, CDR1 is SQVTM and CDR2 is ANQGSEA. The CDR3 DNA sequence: TGCAGCGTTGAAACGGCGACCCAGTACTTC. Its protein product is CSVETATQYF.

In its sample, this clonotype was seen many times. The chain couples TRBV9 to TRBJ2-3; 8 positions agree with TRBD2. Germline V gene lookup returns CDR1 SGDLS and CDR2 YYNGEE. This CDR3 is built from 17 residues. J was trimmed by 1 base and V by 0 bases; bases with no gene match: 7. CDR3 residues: CASSVGGSGVRTDTQYF. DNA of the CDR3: TGTGCCAGCAGCGTAGGCGGTAGCGGGGTCCGCACAGATACGCAGTATTTT.

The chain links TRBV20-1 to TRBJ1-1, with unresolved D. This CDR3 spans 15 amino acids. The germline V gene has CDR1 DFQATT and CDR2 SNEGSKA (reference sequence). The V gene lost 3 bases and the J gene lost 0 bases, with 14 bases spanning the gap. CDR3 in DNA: TGCAGTGCTAGCCGGGAGGACGGTATGAACACTGAAGCTTTCTTT. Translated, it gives CSASREDGMNTEAFF.

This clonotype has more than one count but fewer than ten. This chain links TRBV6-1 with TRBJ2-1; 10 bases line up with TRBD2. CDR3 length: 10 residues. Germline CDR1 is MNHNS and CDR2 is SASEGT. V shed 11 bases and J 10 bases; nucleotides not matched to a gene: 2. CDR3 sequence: CAGGLAEQFF. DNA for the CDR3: TGTGCCGGGGGACTAGCGGAGCAGTTCTTC.

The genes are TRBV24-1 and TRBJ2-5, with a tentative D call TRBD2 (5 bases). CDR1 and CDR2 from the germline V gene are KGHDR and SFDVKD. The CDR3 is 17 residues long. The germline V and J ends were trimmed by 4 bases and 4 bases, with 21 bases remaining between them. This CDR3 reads CATSENRLGEEAETQYF. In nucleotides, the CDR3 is TGTGCCACCAGTGAAAACCGCTTGGGAGAAGAGGCAGAGACCCAGTACTTC.

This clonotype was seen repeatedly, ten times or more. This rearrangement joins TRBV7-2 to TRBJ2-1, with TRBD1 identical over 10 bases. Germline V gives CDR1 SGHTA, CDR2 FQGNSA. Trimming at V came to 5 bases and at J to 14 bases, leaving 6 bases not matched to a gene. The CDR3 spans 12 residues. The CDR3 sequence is CASSLQGTGEFF. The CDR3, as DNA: TGTGCCAGCAGCCTACAAGGGACAGGGGAGTTCTTC.

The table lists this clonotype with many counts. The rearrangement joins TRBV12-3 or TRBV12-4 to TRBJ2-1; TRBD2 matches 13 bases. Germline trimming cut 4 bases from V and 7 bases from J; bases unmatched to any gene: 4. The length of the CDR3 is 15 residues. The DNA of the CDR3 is TGTGCCAGCAGTTCACTAGCGGGGGGGAAAAATGAGCAGTTCTTC. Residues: CASSSLAGGKNEQFF.

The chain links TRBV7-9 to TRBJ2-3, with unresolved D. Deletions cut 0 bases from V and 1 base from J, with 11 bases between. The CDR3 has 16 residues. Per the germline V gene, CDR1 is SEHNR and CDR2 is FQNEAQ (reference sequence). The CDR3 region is CASSLAVGGRTDTQYF. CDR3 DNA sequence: TGTGCCAGCAGCTTAGCAGTAGGCGGCCGCACAGATACGCAGTATTTT.